This passage covers 29 T cell receptor beta chains from one sample sequenced in a study of T cells in Graves' hyperthyroidism and ophthalmopathy. Researchers took RNA transcripts and amplified the TCR beta CDR3 regions from them. Using the HTBI primer set, a first-round RT-PCR was run on the TCR CDR3. TCRdb itself ran the multiplex PCR reads through MiXCR, one entry per CDR3 protein. Of approximately 600,000 distinct CDR3 sequences listed, less than 25% are singletons. Sequences were obtained from blood. These receptors came from a man aged 25 to 40 with Graves' ophthalmopathy.

This clonotype showed up just a few times. J is TRBJ2-1 and V is TRBV14; 13 nucleotides line up with TRBD2. The germline V gene has CDR1 SGHDN and CDR2 FVKESK. V shed 0 bases, J shed 4 bases, and the junction held 3 bases outside the gene matches. The CDR3 has 17 residues. This CDR3 is CASSQETSGRVYNEQFF. CDR3 nucleotides: TGTGCCAGCAGCCAAGAAACTAGCGGGAGGGTTTACAATGAGCAGTTCTTC.

This clonotype came up many times. The J gene is TRBJ2-5, the V gene TRBV11-1, with TRBD1 matching over 8 bases. V trimming: 5 bases; J trimming: 1 base; junction bases outside the gene matches: 6. This CDR3 is built from 15 residues. The germline CDR1 and CDR2 sequences are SGHAT and FQDESV (reference sequence). The chain's CDR3 is CASSTRDRFQETQYF. The CDR3 DNA is TGTGCCAGCAGCACCCGGGACAGGTTCCAAGAGACCCAGTACTTC.

The sample holds many counts of this clonotype. The CDR3 protein is CATSEHRPAGETQYF. The CDR3 DNA follows: TGTGCCACCAGTGAACACCGACCTGCGGGCGAGACCCAGTACTTC. The chain links TRBV24-1 to TRBJ2-5; tentative D call: TRBD2 (5 bases). The CDR3 consists of 15 residues. Trimming cost V 4 bases and J 5 bases, with 16 bases left between them. Per the germline V gene, CDR1 is KGHDR and CDR2 is SFDVKD.

The chain combines TRBV2 with TRBJ2-7; TRBD2 aligns across 9 bases. The trim removed 2 bases at V and 4 bases at J, leaving 9 bases unmatched. The germline CDR1 and CDR2 sequences are SNHLY and FYNNEI. The CDR3 totals 16 residues. For the CDR3, the DNA is TGTGCCAGCAGTGAATTTCGTCTAGCGGGATCATACGAGCAGTACTTC. Translation gives CASSEFRLAGSYEQYF.

Concerning this clonotype itself: A much more abundant neighbour one base away suggests this may be a read error. The V gene is TRBV28, the J gene TRBJ2-7; 13 bases match TRBD2. Per the germline V gene, CDR1 is MDHEN and CDR2 is SYDVKM. The CDR3 runs 15 residues. CDR3 protein: CVSSSRTSGSHEQYF. The CDR3 coding sequence is TGTGTCAGCAGTTCCCGGACTAGCGGGAGTCACGAGCAGTACTTC.

This clonotype was observed at least ten times. V and J are TRBV20-1 and TRBJ2-1, with TRBD1 matching 7 bases. Trimming cost V 5 bases and J 7 bases; bases outside gene matches: 5. Looked up from germline, CDR1 is DFQATT and CDR2 is SNEGSKA (reference sequence). This CDR3 has 12 residues. The CDR3 here is CSASTGRNEQFF. CDR3 nucleotides: TGCAGTGCTTCGACAGGGCGGAATGAGCAGTTCTTC.

There are many counts of this clonotype. This chain links TRBV11-2 with TRBJ2-1, with 12 nucleotides matching TRBD2. Germline V gene lookup returns CDR1 SGHAT and CDR2 FQNNGV. The junction had 4 bases not matched to a gene; V was cut back by 5 bases and J by 2 bases. There are 16 residues in the CDR3. CDR3 amino acids: CASSPWTSGTYNEQFF. CDR3 nucleotide sequence: TGTGCCAGCAGCCCGTGGACTAGCGGGACCTACAATGAGCAGTTCTTC.

This chain links TRBV27 with TRBJ1-4; maybe TRBD1 (5 bases). V lost 3 bases, J lost 4 bases, and 12 bases lay in between. The CDR3 consists of 15 residues. Germline loops: CDR1 MNHEY, CDR2 SMNVEV (reference sequence). The CDR3 DNA follows: TGTGCCAGCAGTTTGGTTCCAGGGCGTAATGAAAAACTGTTTTTT. Amino acids: CASSLVPGRNEKLFF.

This clonotype was counted a few times. This chain connects TRBV18 to TRBJ2-1; 7 nucleotides agree with TRBD2. The germline V gene has CDR1 KGHSH and CDR2 LQKENI. Trimming removed 2 bases from V and 3 bases from J; junction bases left unmatched: 10. CDR3 length: 17 residues. The CDR3 protein is CASSPIYSREFYNEQFF. The CDR3 DNA sequence: TGTGCCAGCTCACCAATTTACTCGCGGGAGTTCTACAATGAGCAGTTCTTC.

This chain joins TRBV7-6 and TRBJ2-4; 7 bases are shared with TRBD1. Per germline, CDR1 SGHVS and CDR2 FNYEAQ. The CDR3 length is 15 residues. The J segment lost 2 bases and the V segment lost 4 bases, leaving 5 bases of the junction unmatched. CDR3 sequence reads: CASSSSTGTKNIQYF. In DNA form, the CDR3 reads TGTGCCAGCAGCTCCTCGACAGGGACCAAAAACATTCAGTACTTC.

The CDR3 nucleotides read TGCGCCAGCAGCTTGGTTAGCGGAGGAGCCAAAAACATTCAGTACTTC. This gives the protein CASSLVSGGAKNIQYF. The chain recombines TRBV5-1 with TRBJ2-4, with TRBD2 as a possible D gene (6 bases). Trimming left V 0 bases short and J 0 bases short, with 10 bases between. This CDR3 is 16 amino acids long. The V gene's germline CDR1 is SGHRS and CDR2 YFSETQ. Variable domain in full (rest from reference TRBV5-1 and TRBJ2-4): KAGVTQTPRYLIKTRGQQVTLSCSPISGHRSVSWYQQTPGQGLQFLFEYFSETQRNKGNFPGRFSGRQFSNSRSEMNVSTLELGDSALYLCASSLVSGGAKNIQYFGAGTRLSVL.

In this sample, this clonotype turned up a few times. This chain connects TRBV7-9 to TRBJ1-2, with D maybe TRBD1 (5 bases). The CDR3 runs 12 residues. V dropped 5 bases and J dropped 7 bases, with 11 bases sitting between them. Germline lookup yields CDR1 SEHNR and CDR2 FQNEAQ (reference sequence). CDR3 in DNA: TGTGCCAGCAGCCCTGACAGATCTGGCTACACCTTC. Its translation: CASSPDRSGYTF. The entire variable domain, with the rest obtained from reference TRBV7-9 and TRBJ1-2, is as follows: DTGVSQNPRHKITKRGQNVTFRCDPISEHNRLYWYRQTLGQGPEFLTYFQNEAQLEKSRLLSDRFSAERPKGSFSTLEIQRTEQGDSAMYLCASSPDRSGYTFGSGTRLTVV.

This rearrangement joins TRBV6-1 to TRBJ2-3; perhaps TRBD2 as D (5 bases). The CDR3 is 14 amino acids. Germline assignment: CDR1 MNHNS and CDR2 SASEGT. V was trimmed by 4 bases and J by 6 bases, leaving 14 bases between them. In DNA form, the CDR3 reads TGTGCCAGCAGTGGTCGGAGGCCCACCGATACGCAGTATTTT. It encodes CASSGRRPTDTQYF.

The chain recombines TRBV19 with TRBJ1-1; D is perhaps TRBD1 (6 bases). Germline lookup yields CDR1 LNHDA and CDR2 SQIVND (reference sequence). The CDR3 spans 14 residues. Between the trimmed V and J ends, which lost 3 bases and 4 bases, there was a span of 12 bases. The CDR3 loop reads CASSILGAGTEAFF. CDR3 coding DNA: TGTGCCAGTAGTATCCTGGGGGCAGGCACTGAAGCTTTCTTT.

This sequence joins TRBV5-1 and TRBJ2-3; D gene uncertain. CDR1 SGHRS and CDR2 YFSETQ come from the germline V gene. The CDR3 runs 14 residues. V gave up 0 bases and J gave up 4 bases, with 9 bases separating them. CDR3 bases: TGCGCCAGCAGCTTGGAAGGGCCTCCAGATACGCAGTATTTT. It encodes CASSLEGPPDTQYF.

The chain recombines TRBV7-9 with TRBJ2-1; no definite D call. Between the trimmed V and J ends, which lost 5 bases and 8 bases, there was a span of 4 bases. Per the germline V gene, CDR1 is SEHNR and CDR2 is FQNEAQ (reference sequence). The CDR3 sequence is 10 residues long. The CDR3 reads CASSPDEQFF. CDR3 bases: TGTGCCAGCAGCCCCGATGAGCAGTTCTTC.

The chain couples TRBV2 to TRBJ2-2; maybe TRBD2 (5 bases). The V end was cut by 0 bases, the J end by 3 bases, with 11 bases between. Per germline, CDR1 SNHLY and CDR2 FYNNEI. The CDR3 consists of 16 residues. The CDR3 loop is CASSEARVEHTGELFF. The CDR3 region has the DNA TGTGCCAGCAGTGAAGCGCGGGTGGAGCACACCGGGGAGCTGTTTTTT.

The rearrangement uses TRBV28 and TRBJ2-7; the D gene is possibly TRBD1 (6 bases). Between the trimmed V and J ends, which lost 5 bases and 3 bases, there was a span of 17 bases. This CDR3 contains 15 residues. CDR1 and CDR2 from the germline V gene are MDHEN and SYDVKM. For the CDR3, the DNA is TGTGCCAGCAGTCCAGGGGAGTCGAGGGTCTACGAGCAGTACTTC. Protein product: CASSPGESRVYEQYF. The entire variable domain, with the rest obtained from reference TRBV28 and TRBJ2-7, is as follows: DVKVTQSSRYLVKRTGEKVFLECVQDMDHENMFWYRQDPGLGLRLIYFSYDVKMKEKGDIPEGYSVSREKKERFSLILESASTNQTSMYLCASSPGESRVYEQYFGPGTRLTVT.

This clonotype was recorded many times. This chain joins TRBV7-9 and TRBJ2-7; maybe TRBD2 (5 bases). The CDR3 totals 15 residues. V was shortened by 1 base and J by 3 bases, with 13 bases between the two germline ends. Germline CDR1 and CDR2: SEHNR and FQNEAQ (reference sequence). This CDR3 is CASSLGPSSDYEQYF. The CDR3 DNA sequence: TGTGCCAGCAGCTTAGGTCCTAGCAGCGACTACGAGCAGTACTTC.

This clonotype was seen only a few times. The chain is built from TRBV6-1 and TRBJ2-7; 7 bases fit TRBD2. The CDR3 has 17 amino acids. Germline trimming cut 6 bases from V and 3 bases from J; bases unmatched to any gene: 17. Germline CDR1 reads MNHNS; CDR2 reads SASEGT. As DNA, the CDR3 is TGTGCCAGCAGCCAAGAGGTGGTAGCGGGCGACAGCTACGAGCAGTACTTC. This translates into CASSQEVVAGDSYEQYF.

This clonotype has only a few counts. The chain links TRBV20-1 to TRBJ1-2, with D perhaps TRBD1 (5 bases). CDR3 length: 13 amino acids. Between the trimmed V and J ends, which lost 1 base and 9 bases, there was a span of 15 bases. Looked up from germline, CDR1 is DFQATT and CDR2 is SNEGSKA (reference sequence). CDR3 region: CSARGGYIWSYTF. CDR3 nucleotides: TGCAGTGCTAGAGGGGGGTACATATGGAGCTACACCTTC.

This chain joins TRBV9 and TRBJ1-4; tentative D call: TRBD1 (5 bases). Trimming left V 2 bases short and J 4 bases short, with 12 bases between. This CDR3 spans 15 amino acids. The germline V gene has CDR1 SGDLS and CDR2 YYNGEE. The CDR3 DNA sequence: TGTGCCAGCAGCGTGGGGGGACTCGTTAATGAAAAACTGTTTTTT. The encoded protein is CASSVGGLVNEKLFF.

This clonotype was found a few times. The J gene is TRBJ2-7, the V gene TRBV20-1; 10 bases are a match to TRBD2. Unmatched junction bases numbered 11, after V lost 0 bases and J lost 3 bases. This CDR3 has 17 amino acids. Germline values: CDR1 DFQATT, CDR2 SNEGSKA (reference sequence). The CDR3 region has the DNA TGCAGTGCTAGAGATTCCCTTAGCGGGAGGTTCTTCTACGAGCAGTACTTC. It translates to CSARDSLSGRFFYEQYF.

This clonotype was counted ten times or more. This chain connects TRBV7-9 to TRBJ2-7, with TRBD1 as a possible D gene (5 bases). The length of the CDR3 is 14 residues. Trimming removed 1 base at V and 3 bases at J, with 10 bases between. Per germline, CDR1 SEHNR and CDR2 FQNEAQ (reference sequence). The DNA of the CDR3 is TGTGCCAGCAGCTTAGGGGCAGGGATCTACGAGCAGTACTTC. Amino acid sequence: CASSLGAGIYEQYF.

The rearrangement joins TRBV28 to TRBJ2-5; no clear D gene. The CDR3 covers 15 residues. In germline, CDR1 is MDHEN, CDR2 SYDVKM. Trimming took off 6 bases at V and 5 bases at J, with 19 bases between the two ends. As DNA, the CDR3 is TGTGCCAGCAGCCCCCGGCGAGGTTTGAGGGAGACCCAGTACTTC. Encoded protein: CASSPRRGLRETQYF.

This rearrangement joins TRBV28 to TRBJ2-7; 7 nucleotides match TRBD1. Germline CDR1 reads MDHEN; CDR2 reads SYDVKM. The V and J ends lost 2 bases and 3 bases, in that order; junction bases with no gene match: 7. This CDR3 spans 15 amino acids. CDR3 amino acids: CASSLRQGNFYEQYF. The CDR3 DNA reads as TGTGCCAGCAGTTTACGACAGGGAAACTTCTACGAGCAGTACTTC. Using reference TRBV28 and TRBJ2-7 for the parts outside the CDR3, the full variable domain is DVKVTQSSRYLVKRTGEKVFLECVQDMDHENMFWYRQDPGLGLRLIYFSYDVKMKEKGDIPEGYSVSREKKERFSLILESASTNQTSMYLCASSLRQGNFYEQYFGPGTRLTVT.

This clonotype was observed a few times. The chain carries TRBV27 and TRBJ2-1, with D hard to call. The ends were cut back, 6 bases at V and 7 bases at J, with 10 bases in the middle. This CDR3 is built from 12 residues. Germline V gene sequence: CDR1 MNHEY, CDR2 SMNVEV (reference sequence). CDR3 in DNA: TGTGCCAGCAGCTCTATACTAAATGAGCAGTTCTTC. Translation gives CASSSILNEQFF.

This clonotype has at least ten counts. CDR3 coding DNA: TGTGCCAGCAGTTACACCCTCTGGACCGCGAACACTGAAGCTTTCTTT. This codes for CASSYTLWTANTEAFF. This chain joins TRBV6-1 and TRBJ1-1; D unresolved. V lost 5 bases and J lost 1, with 17 bases in between. The CDR3 runs 16 residues. The germline gives CDR1 MNHNS, CDR2 SASEGT.

V gene TRBV12-3 or TRBV12-4 combines with J gene TRBJ2-1; 9 nucleotides agree with TRBD2. The CDR3 spans 16 residues. Losses at the gene ends were 5 bases for V and 8 bases for J; bases not matched to a gene: 13. The CDR3 nucleotides read TGTGCCAGCAGTCCCCTCCCGGCGGGAGGGCCCCATGAGCAGTTCTTC. It yields the protein CASSPLPAGGPHEQFF.